This is a list of T cell receptor beta chains from one sample in a study of shared clonotypes between healthy human individuals. Clones were sequenced by immunoSEQ multiplex PCR, and TCRdb holds only the in-frame ones, with some missing. The sample consists of 2,500,000 or so clones, roughly 90% of them appearing once. The sequenced sample consisted of naive CD4+ T cells from PBMCs. The receptors were sampled from a man in his late teens or twenties in good health. Some clones in this sample may be carry-over from other donors' samples. CDR3s leave out the opening cysteine and the closing phenylalanine or tryptophan.

V	J	CDR3
TRBV29-1	TRBJ2-1	SVVKGTSSYNEQF
TRBV11-3	TRBJ2-7	ASSRSSAYEQY
TRBV7-3	TRBJ2-5	ASSIGTGGRETQY
TRBV10-1	TRBJ1-1	ASSTGKSLSEAF
TRBV7-6	TRBJ2-6	ASSHPGKGAKRSSGANVLT
TRBV5-8	TRBJ2-7	ASTDRYSYEQY
TRBV7-8	TRBJ1-3	ASSLPTGLKNTIY
TRBV7-8	TRBJ2-7	ASSYNRLAAAPYEQY
TRBV5-1	TRBJ2-5	ASSNPSGAGETQY
TRBV27	TRBJ2-1	ASSLSRLLSSYNEQF
TRBV27	TRBJ2-1	ASSFRGAFLYNEQF
TRBV4-1	TRBJ2-3	ASSHPVTDTQY
TRBV2	TRBJ1-5	ASRDITSNQPQH
TRBV2	TRBJ2-7	ASSATGTRAVTSYEQY
TRBV28	TRBJ1-1	ASSLGGVNTEAF
TRBV5-8	TRBJ2-6	ASRMLSTQSRANVLT
TRBV19	TRBJ2-1	ASSTGLASYNEQF
TRBV7-2	TRBJ2-7	ASSLVGGTAYEQY
TRBV28	TRBJ1-3	ASSTYPGSVGNTIY
TRBV9	TRBJ2-1	ASSVGSGAEQF
TRBV6-5	TRBJ1-2	ASSYVPLVSGYT
TRBV19	TRBJ1-2	ASSPFGIYGYT
TRBV2	TRBJ2-1	ASSATSGRSSYNEQF
TRBV28	TRBJ1-3	ASSLYRGAGNTIY
TRBV11-2	TRBJ2-7	ASSFGRPLSYEQY
TRBV25-1	TRBJ2-3	ASSEAPGVGDTQY
TRBV27	TRBJ2-7	ASTLSGLSIYEQY
TRBV7-3	TRBJ2-2	ASSGTSGSLYTGELF
TRBV5-1	TRBJ1-2	ASSFRFTYPSGYT
TRBV11-2	TRBJ1-5	ASSPGQGYNQPQH
TRBV5-5	TRBJ2-1	ASSLDSGSGYNEQF
TRBV7-8	TRBJ1-5	ASSAATAFNQPQH
TRBV7-3	TRBJ2-1	ASSLQAGVVYNEQF
TRBV7-3	TRBJ2-6	ASSLDSVSANVLT
TRBV11-3	TRBJ2-1	ASSQRQGAGDEQF
TRBV28	TRBJ1-3	ASSLYASGNTIY
TRBV11-2	TRBJ2-3	ASSLVVDTQY
TRBV28	TRBJ2-1	ASSLKLLAADYNEQF
TRBV5-1	TRBJ2-1	ASSLFLAGGPYNEQF
TRBV9	TRBJ1-3	ASSVGGTGNTIY